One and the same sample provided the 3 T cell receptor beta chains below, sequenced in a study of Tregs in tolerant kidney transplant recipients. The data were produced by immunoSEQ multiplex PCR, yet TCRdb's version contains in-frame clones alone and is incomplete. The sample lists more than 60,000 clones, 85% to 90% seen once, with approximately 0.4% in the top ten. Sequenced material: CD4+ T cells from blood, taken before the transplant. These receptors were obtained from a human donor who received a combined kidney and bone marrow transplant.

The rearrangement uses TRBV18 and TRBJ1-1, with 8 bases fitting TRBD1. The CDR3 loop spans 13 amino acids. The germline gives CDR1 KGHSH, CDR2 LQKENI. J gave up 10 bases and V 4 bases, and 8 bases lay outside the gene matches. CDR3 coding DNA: TGTGCCAGCTCACAGACCCGGGACAGGTCAGCTTTCTTT. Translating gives CASSQTRDRSAFF.

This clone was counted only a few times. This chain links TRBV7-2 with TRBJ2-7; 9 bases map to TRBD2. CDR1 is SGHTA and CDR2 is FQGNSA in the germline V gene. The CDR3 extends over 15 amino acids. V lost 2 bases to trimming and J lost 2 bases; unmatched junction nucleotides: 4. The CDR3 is CASSLLAGNTYEQYF. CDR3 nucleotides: TGTGCCAGCAGCTTACTAGCGGGGAACACCTACGAGCAGTACTTC. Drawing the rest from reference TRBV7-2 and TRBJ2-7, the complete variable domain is GAGVSQSPSNKVTEKGKDVELRCDPISGHTALYWYRQSLGQGLEFLIYFQGNSAPDKSGLPSDRFSAERTGGSVSTLTIQRTQQEDSAVYLCASSLLAGNTYEQYFGPGTRLTVT.

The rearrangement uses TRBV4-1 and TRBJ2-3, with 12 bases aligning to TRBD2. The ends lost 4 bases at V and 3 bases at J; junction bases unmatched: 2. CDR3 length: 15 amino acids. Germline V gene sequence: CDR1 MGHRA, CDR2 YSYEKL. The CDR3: CASSRGLAGTDTQYF. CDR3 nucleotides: TGCGCCAGCAGCCGCGGACTAGCGGGAACAGATACGCAGTATTTT.